The present T cell receptor beta chain was sequenced within a study of cytomegalovirus exposure and HLA in healthy donors. The primer mix had 60 Vbeta and 13 Jbeta primers. Assay used: immunoSEQ multiplex PCR; TCRdb lists only in-frame clones, some missing. The sample has some 190,000 clones, roughly 80% seen once. The sequencing input was PBMCs. The sequence came from a middle-aged man in good health and CMV-seropositive.

CDR3 amino acids: CASRAPNTGELFF. CDR3 nucleotide sequence: TGTGCCAGCAGAGCCCCCAACACCGGGGAGCTGTTTTTT. The chain links TRBV6-1 to TRBJ2-2, with no clear D. V lost 6 bases to trimming and J lost 2 bases, with 7 bases between them. The germline gives CDR1 MNHNS, CDR2 SASEGT. The CDR3 is 13 residues long.